This entry describes one T cell receptor beta chain. In this sample, this clone turned up once. It lacks a known antigen. No quality values exist for individual bases; no much larger clone is one base distant. Taken from the germline V gene, the CDR1 and CDR2 loops are MGHRA and YSYEKL. Including cysteine and phenylalanine, the CDR3 has 15 amino acids. Of all the DNA, just the CDR3 is kept, 45 bases in frame from base 1. V sheds 4 bases and J sheds 1 base, leaving 11 bases between their ends. The data stem from a study of blood T cell repertoires in COVID-19 (dated by TCRdb to the early 2020s). With regard to the full study: Samples covering the acute and convalescent phases of COVID-19 were provided by collaborators in the United States, Italy and Spain. The prospective study material was composed of cDNA or gDNA derived from T cells, B-cell-depleted T cells, or PBMCs. Subjects who had been exposed to COVID-19, were actively infected with it, or had recovered from it provided the deeply sampled blood TCRbeta repertoires that made up the dataset. The repertoires were released in a freely available public database meant as a resource for research on the immune response to SARS-CoV-2. The samples were drawn from the first 160 participants of the ongoing ImmuneRACE study and from 1,254 subjects provided by 6 global collaborators. Sample metadata almost always included a de-identified subject ID, COVID-19 status, age in years and sex. Where available, HLA class I and class II types were taken from metadata supplied by the sample provider and were not determined by assay-based typing.

The collaborating institutions used their own protocols to collect whole blood in K2EDTA tubes. For TCRbeta analysis, collaborator samples were shipped as frozen whole blood, as isolated PBMCs, or as DNA extracted from either sample type. Overall study results and their limits: The amount of clinical and demographic metadata varied by source and participant and was provided uncurated.

The immunoSEQ Assay, a bias-controlled multiplex PCR, was used to amplify TCRbeta CDR3 regions from genomic DNA. In the paper's pipeline: Within the assay, amplification of reference gene primers was used to estimate how many nucleated cells each sample contained. Sequence reads were collapsed and filtered to measure the absolute abundance of every unique TCRbeta CDR3 rearrangement. For each sample, productive Simpson clonality was calculated as the square root of Simpson's diversity index across productive rearrangements. In TCRdb, the immuneACCESS table is reduced to in-frame sequences with V and J assigned. These tables do not hold every clone; where another copy was compared, an unresolved V gene accounts for under half, and the others remain unexplained. V, J and clone size reflect that table, while D and trimming were determined from the DNA. The table for this sample lists fewer than 150,000 clones; roughly 80% of them were counted only once. The top ten clonotypes cover almost 6.5% of the sample.

The receptor's source is a human donor in a cohort sampled during active COVID-19. Sequencing was performed on peripheral blood. The rearranged segments are TRBV4-1 and TRBJ1-5; TRBD1 might be the D gene, on 5 matching bases. In nucleotides, the sequence is TGCGCCAGCAGCCGGGGCCCTGGGAGCAATCAGCCCCAGCATTTT. Its translation reads: CASSRGPGSNQPQHF.